The next 32 T cell receptor beta chains were all read from a single sample in a study (dated by TCRdb to between 2014 and 2016). The library relied on 5' RACE. The sequencer listed for this sample is Illumina MiSeq. TCRdb trimmed the raw reads at Q25, called clones with MiXCR and kept productive beta chains. All rows with the same CDR3 protein become a single entry with the most common DNA and genes. A total of over 8,000 distinct CDR3 sequences appear in this sample, around 67% of them only once. The top ten constitute 3.5% to 5% of the sample. Input material: tumor-infiltrating naive CD4+ T cells sorted from the breast tumor. The meaning of the sample's cell subset or site label: naive CD4+ T cells, CD4+CD45RA+CD25-. These receptors were collected from a female donor with breast cancer.

The chain carries TRBV6-5 and TRBJ2-3; 12 positions match TRBD2. Germline V gene sequence: CDR1 MNHEY, CDR2 SVGAGI. This CDR3 comprises 15 residues. The V and J ends lost 5 bases and 5 bases, in that order; junction bases with no gene match: 5. This CDR3 is CASSRELAGGDTQYF. The CDR3, as DNA: TGTGCCAGCAGTCGGGAACTAGCGGGAGGAGATACGCAGTATTTT.

This rearrangement joins TRBV7-9 to TRBJ2-1, with TRBD2 matching 13 bases. The CDR3 loop spans 17 amino acids. The germline V gene has CDR1 SEHNR and CDR2 FQNEAQ (reference sequence). The V gene end was trimmed by 1 base and the J gene end by 8 bases; junction bases not matched to a gene: 8. CDR3 residues: CASSLEGGLAGAYEQFF. In DNA, the CDR3 is TGTGCCAGCAGCTTAGAGGGAGGACTAGCGGGAGCCTATGAGCAGTTCTTC.

The chain recombines TRBV12-3 or TRBV12-4 with TRBJ2-7; D is possibly TRBD2 (5 bases). This CDR3 contains 16 residues. With 6 bases removed from V and 1 base from J, the gap between germline ends came to 19 bases. The CDR3 DNA reads TGTGCCAGCAGGATAGATCGTTTGACGGGGTCCTACGAGCAGTACTTC. This sequence encodes CASRIDRLTGSYEQYF.

The CDR3: CASSSQPNNEQFF. CDR3 nucleotides: TGTGCCAGCAGCTCCCAGCCTAACAATGAGCAGTTCTTC. This chain links TRBV7-2 with TRBJ2-1; D is ambiguous. Trimming removed 4 bases at V and 5 bases at J, with 9 bases between. From germline, CDR1 is SGHTA and CDR2 FQGNSA. The CDR3 contains 13 residues.

This chain connects TRBV7-9 to TRBJ1-3; no definite D call. Trimming shortened V by 5 bases and J by 2 bases, and 16 bases separated the two germline ends. CDR3 length: 16 amino acids. CDR1 and CDR2 from the germline V gene are SEHNR and FQNEAQ (reference sequence). CDR3 in DNA: TGTGCCAGCAGCCCCAATCTCCGAAAAACTGGAAACACCATATATTTT. Amino acids: CASSPNLRKTGNTIYF.

To note about this clonotype: One end of the junction does not line up with germline, which may come from a read error. The rearrangement joins TRBV5-1 to TRBJ2-1, with TRBD1 matching 7 bases. CDR1 and CDR2 (germline): SGHRS, YFSETQ. The CDR3 runs to 16 residues. The CDR3 region has the DNA TGCGCCAACAGCGAAGAGGACAGGTCCTTCTCCAATGAGCAGTTCTTC. It yields the protein CANSEEDRSFSNEQFF. Looking up the rest from reference TRBV5-1 and TRBJ2-1 gives the full variable domain: KAGVTQTPRYLIKTRGQQVTLSCSPISGHRSVSWYQQTPGQGLQFLFEYFSETQRNKGNFPGRFSGRQFSNSRSEMNVSTLELGDSALYLCANSEEDRSFSNEQFFGPGTRLTVL.

The genes are TRBV6-5 and TRBJ2-5, with D possibly matching TRBD2 (6 bases). Germline CDR1 and CDR2: MNHEY and SVGAGI. CDR3 size: 15 residues. Trimming pared 5 bases from V and 2 bases from J, leaving 15 bases between. CDR3 region: CASSEEGLPQETQYF. The CDR3 DNA reads TGTGCCAGCAGTGAAGAGGGACTGCCACAAGAGACCCAGTACTTC.

In its sample, this clonotype was seen once. V gene TRBV10-3 combines with J gene TRBJ2-3; D may be TRBD1 or TRBD2 (5 bases each). CDR1 ENHRY and CDR2 SYGVKD come from the germline V gene. Trimming removed 2 bases from V and 1 base from J, with 7 bases in between. The CDR3 totals 14 residues. The CDR3 is CAISEPGRTDTQYF. CDR3 sequence (DNA): TGTGCCATCAGTGAGCCGGGGCGCACAGATACGCAGTATTTT.

This clonotype was counted between two and nine times. This sequence joins TRBV20-1 and TRBJ2-7; TRBD1 aligns across 7 bases. Germline-derived CDR1 and CDR2 are DFQATT and SNEGSKA (reference sequence). Germline trimming cut 5 bases from V and 6 bases from J; bases unmatched to any gene: 4. The CDR3 covers 11 residues. The CDR3 here is CSAGTEPEQYF. CDR3 bases: TGCAGTGCTGGGACAGAACCCGAGCAGTACTTC.

The chain uses TRBV20-1 and TRBJ2-1; TRBD2 matches 10 bases. V lost 3 bases and J lost 2; bases outside the gene matches: 7. Germline lookup yields CDR1 DFQATT and CDR2 SNEGSKA (reference sequence). The CDR3 consists of 16 residues. The CDR3 protein is CSASRLAGAPYNEQFF. The CDR3 region has the DNA TGCAGTGCTAGTCGGCTAGCGGGAGCCCCCTACAATGAGCAGTTCTTC.

This clonotype showed up just a few times. This chain joins TRBV12-3 or TRBV12-4 and TRBJ2-3, with 10 bases that match TRBD2. The CDR3 has 16 amino acids. Trimming at V came to 7 bases and at J to 6 bases, leaving 13 bases not matched to a gene. CDR3 nucleotide sequence: TGTGCCAGCACTCTAAGGACTAGCGGCCGCCGGGATACGCAGTATTTT. This translates into CASTLRTSGRRDTQYF.

There are a few counts of this clonotype. CDR3 coding DNA: TGTGCCAGCACCCTCAGGGGGTCCCAGCATTTT. Residues: CASTLRGSQHF. The V gene is TRBV12-3 or TRBV12-4, the J gene TRBJ1-5; 7 nucleotides agree with TRBD1. The V and J ends lost 7 bases and 11 bases, in that order; junction bases with no gene match: 5. The CDR3 extends over 11 amino acids.

This sequence joins TRBV10-3 and TRBJ1-1; D is perhaps TRBD1 (6 bases). V lost 9 bases, J lost 3 bases, and 20 bases lay in between. The CDR3 runs to 15 residues. Germline CDR1 is ENHRY and CDR2 is SYGVKD. CDR3 loop: CAIREGEGGDTEAFF. CDR3 nucleotides: TGTGCCATAAGAGAGGGCGAAGGGGGGGACACTGAAGCTTTCTTT.

Note on this clonotype: One end of the junction is discordant with germline, which a read error may explain. J is TRBJ2-2 and V is TRBV6-1; D might be TRBD2 (6 bases). CDR1 and CDR2 (germline): MNHNS, SASEGT. This CDR3 is 15 amino acids long. The CDR3 loop reads CAGSERDLGSGELFF. CDR3 coding DNA: TGTGCCGGCAGTGAACGGGACTTAGGTTCCGGGGAGCTGTTTTTC.

V gene TRBV28 combines with J gene TRBJ1-2, with D unclear. Trimming shortened V by 5 bases and J by 8 bases, and 21 bases separated the two germline ends. Germline V CDR1 and CDR2: MDHEN, SYDVKM. CDR3 length equals 15 residues. In DNA form, the CDR3 reads TGTGCCAGCAGTAAATCTGGACCTTGGAGCTCGGGCTACACCTTC. It specifies CASSKSGPWSSGYTF.

The CDR3 sequence is CASSVDQNNEQFF. The CDR3 DNA is TGTGCCAGCAGCGTAGATCAGAACAATGAGCAGTTCTTC. The chain combines TRBV7-6 with TRBJ2-1; D not resolved. V lost 5 bases and J lost 5, with 10 bases in between. Germline V gene sequence: CDR1 SGHVS, CDR2 FNYEAQ. The CDR3 has 13 residues.

This chain links TRBV20-1 with TRBJ2-7; 10 positions match TRBD2. This CDR3 comprises 14 residues. Germline values: CDR1 DFQATT, CDR2 SNEGSKA (reference sequence). After removal of 2 bases from V and 3 bases from J, the junction contained 4 bases not matched to a gene. Here the CDR3 reads CSARSTSGVYEQYF. For the CDR3, the DNA is TGCAGTGCTAGATCAACTAGCGGGGTCTACGAGCAGTACTTC.

The chain joins TRBV29-1 to TRBJ1-1, with D uncertain. V was shortened by 3 bases and J by 1 base, with 9 bases between the two germline ends. Germline assignment: CDR1 SQVTM and CDR2 ANQGSEA. This CDR3 contains 13 residues. The CDR3 sequence is CSVDSPENTEAFF. DNA for the CDR3: TGCAGCGTTGACTCGCCTGAGAACACTGAAGCTTTCTTT.

The chain carries TRBV30 and TRBJ1-2; D unresolved. The germline gives CDR1 GTSNPN, CDR2 SVGIG (reference sequence). The length of the CDR3 is 12 residues. The ends were cut back, 3 bases at V and 8 bases at J, with 13 bases in the middle. In DNA, the CDR3 is TGTGCCTGGAGGGTGAGCCTGGGGGGCTACACCTTC. It specifies CAWRVSLGGYTF.

J is TRBJ1-1 and V is TRBV5-1; D is unclear. Trimming left V 0 bases short and J 8 bases short, with 14 bases between. The CDR3 totals 14 residues. Per germline, CDR1 SGHRS and CDR2 YFSETQ. In nucleotides, the CDR3 is TGCGCCAGCAGCTTGGGAGGGCTTGGGTCGGAAGCTTTCTTT. Translation gives CASSLGGLGSEAFF.

The rearrangement joins TRBV5-1 to TRBJ2-2; D call uncertain. The CDR3 is made up of 16 amino acids. Trimming pared 0 bases from V and 2 bases from J, leaving 11 bases between. Per the germline V gene, CDR1 is SGHRS and CDR2 is YFSETQ. In DNA form, the CDR3 reads TGCGCCAGCAGCTTGGGGTACGGCGGTAACACCGGGGAGCTGTTTTTT. It yields the protein CASSLGYGGNTGELFF.

The chain couples TRBV29-1 to TRBJ2-1, with TRBD1 matching 8 bases. CDR3 length equals 16 residues. With V trimmed by 4 bases and J by 0 bases, 8 bases remained unmatched. CDR1 is SQVTM, CDR2 ANQGSEA, per germline. The CDR3 here is CSVVGADRGSYNEQFF. The DNA of the CDR3 is TGCAGCGTTGTGGGAGCTGACAGGGGCTCCTACAATGAGCAGTTCTTC.

The chain joins TRBV20-1 to TRBJ1-5, with D hard to call. The V gene lost 0 bases and the J gene lost 3 bases, with 9 bases spanning the gap. CDR3 length equals 14 residues. CDR1 and CDR2 (germline): DFQATT, SNEGSKA (reference sequence). The CDR3, as DNA: TGCAGTGCTAGAGATCGTGGAGCCAATCAGCCCCAGCATTTT. It is translated as CSARDRGANQPQHF.

There are a few counts of this clonotype. The chain has TRBV12-5 and TRBJ1-1; D may be TRBD1 (5 bases). The CDR3 has 15 residues. V was pared by 8 bases and J by 2 bases, with 18 bases between. Germline V lookup: CDR1 LGHNT, CDR2 FRNRAP. CDR3: CASHVGDLTNTEAFF. Written as DNA, the CDR3 is TGTGCTAGTCATGTGGGGGACCTAACCAACACTGAAGCTTTCTTT.

CDR3 region: CASSLEQGGTYIQYF. CDR3 DNA: TGTGCCAGCAGCTTGGAACAGGGAGGGACCTACATTCAGTACTTC. The chain has TRBV5-6 and TRBJ2-4, with D possibly matching TRBD2 (7 bases). V gave up 0 bases and J gave up 8 bases, with 15 bases separating them. The CDR3 length is 15 residues. Looked up from germline, CDR1 is SGHDT and CDR2 is YYEEEE. Combining the CDR3 with reference TRBV5-6 and TRBJ2-4 gives the whole variable domain DAGVTQSPTHLIKTRGQQVTLRCSPKSGHDTVSWYQQALGQGPQFIFQYYEEEERQRGNFPDRFSGHQFPNYSSELNVNALLLGDSALYLCASSLEQGGTYIQYFGAGTRLSVL.

The rearrangement joins TRBV9 to TRBJ2-7, with D maybe TRBD2 (6 bases). Trimming removed 3 bases at V and 3 bases at J, with 13 bases between. From germline, CDR1 is SGDLS and CDR2 YYNGEE. The CDR3 has 14 amino acids. The CDR3 here is CASSAGTYSYEQYF. CDR3 coding DNA: TGTGCCAGCAGCGCCGGGACTTATAGCTACGAGCAGTACTTC.

This clonotype has a handful of counts. This chain links TRBV5-1 with TRBJ2-5; no clear D. The V gene's germline CDR1 is SGHRS and CDR2 YFSETQ. This CDR3 has 13 amino acids. V gave up 2 bases and J gave up 2 bases, with 7 bases separating them. The CDR3 sequence: CASSFQDQETQYF. The CDR3 DNA sequence: TGCGCCAGCAGCTTCCAGGATCAAGAGACCCAGTACTTC.

J is TRBJ2-7 and V is TRBV20-1, with D possibly being TRBD2 (6 bases). CDR3 length: 15 residues. In germline, CDR1 is DFQATT, CDR2 SNEGSKA (reference sequence). The V and J ends lost 3 bases and 4 bases respectively, with 19 bases between them. This chain's CDR3 is CSASSAGKGTYEQYF. As DNA, the CDR3 is TGCAGTGCTAGTTCAGCGGGCAAGGGTACGTACGAGCAGTACTTC.

This clonotype was seen once. The chain recombines TRBV7-3 with TRBJ2-1, with no clear D. The CDR3 totals 13 residues. V lost 5 bases, J lost 9 bases, and 14 bases lay in between. Germline V gene sequence: CDR1 SGHTA, CDR2 FQGTGA. CDR3 region: CASSQRSTGEQFF. The CDR3 DNA reads TGTGCCAGCAGCCAACGGTCAACTGGTGAGCAGTTCTTC.

The chain recombines TRBV5-1 with TRBJ1-4; D call uncertain. The CDR3 consists of 16 residues. The germline V and J ends were trimmed by 8 bases and 0 bases, with 17 bases remaining between them. Germline V gene sequence: CDR1 SGHRS, CDR2 YFSETQ. CDR3 nucleotides: TGCGCCAGTGGGGAGGGTGTCACCGCAACTAATGAAAAACTGTTTTTT. It codes for CASGEGVTATNEKLFF.

This sequence joins TRBV6-4 and TRBJ2-1, with TRBD2 matching over 11 bases. The CDR3 spans 14 residues. The germline gives CDR1 MRHNA, CDR2 SNTAGT. With 3 bases clipped from V and 10 bases from J, the junction kept 5 bases outside the gene matches. The CDR3 DNA sequence: TGTGCCAGCAGTGAGGTAGCGGGAGGGAACGAGCAGTTCTTC. Translated: CASSEVAGGNEQFF.

This clonotype is large within its sample. The junction does not match germline at one end; this may be a read error. The rearrangement joins TRBV7-7 to TRBJ1-5, with D perhaps matching TRBD1 (5 bases). Germline CDR1 and CDR2: SSHAT and FNYEAQ (reference sequence). The CDR3 is 14 residues long. Here the CDR3 reads CASSPPGRDQPQHF. The CDR3 DNA reads as TGTGCTAGCAGCCCCCCGGGCAGGGATCAGCCCCAGCATTTT.